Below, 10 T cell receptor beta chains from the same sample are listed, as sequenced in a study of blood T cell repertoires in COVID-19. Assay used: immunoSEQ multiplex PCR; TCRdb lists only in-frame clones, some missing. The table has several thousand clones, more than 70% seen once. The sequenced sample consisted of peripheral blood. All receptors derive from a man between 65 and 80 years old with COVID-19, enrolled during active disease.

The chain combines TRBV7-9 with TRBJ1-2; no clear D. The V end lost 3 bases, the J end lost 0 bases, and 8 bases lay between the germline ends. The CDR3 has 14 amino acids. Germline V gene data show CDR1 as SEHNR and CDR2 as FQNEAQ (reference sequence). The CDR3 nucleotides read TGTGCCAGCAGCTTCGCGTCTGCTAACTATGGCTACACCTTC. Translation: CASSFASANYGYTF.

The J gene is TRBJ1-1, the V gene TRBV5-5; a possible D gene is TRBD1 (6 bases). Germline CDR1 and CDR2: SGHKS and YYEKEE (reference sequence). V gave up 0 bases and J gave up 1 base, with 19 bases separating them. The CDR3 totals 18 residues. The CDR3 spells CASSLDPWWVRGNTEAFF. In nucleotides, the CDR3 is TGTGCCAGCAGCTTGGATCCCTGGTGGGTCAGGGGGAACACTGAAGCTTTCTTT.

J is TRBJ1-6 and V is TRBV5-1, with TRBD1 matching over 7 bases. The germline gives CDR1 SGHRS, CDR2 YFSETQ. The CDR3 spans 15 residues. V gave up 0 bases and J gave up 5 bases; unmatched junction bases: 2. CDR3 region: CASSLDRGNNSPLHF. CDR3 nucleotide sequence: TGCGCCAGCAGCTTGGACAGGGGAAATAATTCACCCCTCCACTTT.

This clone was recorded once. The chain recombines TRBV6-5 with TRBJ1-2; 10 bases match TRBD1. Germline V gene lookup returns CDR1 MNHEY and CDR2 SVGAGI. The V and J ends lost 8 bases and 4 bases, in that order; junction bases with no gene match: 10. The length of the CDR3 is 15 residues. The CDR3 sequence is CASWGTGAFSYGYTF. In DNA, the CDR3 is TGTGCCAGCTGGGGGACAGGGGCTTTTAGCTATGGCTACACCTTC.

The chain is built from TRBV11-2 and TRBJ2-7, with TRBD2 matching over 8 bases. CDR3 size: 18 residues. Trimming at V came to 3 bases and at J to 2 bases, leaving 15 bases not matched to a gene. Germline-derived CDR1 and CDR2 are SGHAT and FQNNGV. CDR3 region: CASSFGGVLGGDAYEQYF. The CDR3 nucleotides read TGTGCCAGCAGCTTCGGGGGGGTCCTAGGCGGGGACGCCTACGAGCAGTACTTC.

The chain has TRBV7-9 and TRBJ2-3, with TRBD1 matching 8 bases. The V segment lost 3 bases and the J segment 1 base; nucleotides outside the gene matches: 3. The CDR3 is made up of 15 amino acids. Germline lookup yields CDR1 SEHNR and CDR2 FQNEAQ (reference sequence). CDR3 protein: CASSFGTGGTDTQYF. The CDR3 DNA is TGTGCCAGCAGCTTTGGGACAGGAGGCACAGATACGCAGTATTTT.

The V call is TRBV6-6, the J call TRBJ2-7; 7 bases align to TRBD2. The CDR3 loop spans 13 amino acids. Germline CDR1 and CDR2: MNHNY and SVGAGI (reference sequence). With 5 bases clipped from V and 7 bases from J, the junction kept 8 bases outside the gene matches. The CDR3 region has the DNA TGTGCCAGCAGTAGCGGGGCCTCTCGGGAGCAGTACTTC. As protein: CASSSGASREQYF.

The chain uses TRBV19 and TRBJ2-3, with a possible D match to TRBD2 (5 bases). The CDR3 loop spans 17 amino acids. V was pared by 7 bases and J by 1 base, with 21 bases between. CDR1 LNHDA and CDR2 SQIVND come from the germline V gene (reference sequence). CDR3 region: CASTKSSLADRTDTQYF. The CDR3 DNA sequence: TGTGCCAGTACCAAGTCCTCTCTAGCAGACCGCACAGATACGCAGTATTTT.

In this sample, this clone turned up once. The CDR3, as DNA: TGTGCCAGCAGCGTAAAGAACACTGAAGCTTTCTTT. Protein sequence: CASSVKNTEAFF. This chain joins TRBV13 and TRBJ1-1; D gene ambiguous. Trimming removed 5 bases from V and 1 base from J, with 5 bases in between. This CDR3 is 12 amino acids long. The germline gives CDR1 PRHDT, CDR2 FYEKMQ (reference sequence).

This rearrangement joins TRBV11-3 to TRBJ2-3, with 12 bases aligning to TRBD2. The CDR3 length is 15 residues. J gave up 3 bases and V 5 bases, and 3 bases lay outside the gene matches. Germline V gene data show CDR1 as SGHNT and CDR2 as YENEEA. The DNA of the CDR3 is TGTGCCAGCAGCCCTGGGACTAGCGGGACAGATACGCAGTATTTT. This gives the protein CASSPGTSGTDTQYF.